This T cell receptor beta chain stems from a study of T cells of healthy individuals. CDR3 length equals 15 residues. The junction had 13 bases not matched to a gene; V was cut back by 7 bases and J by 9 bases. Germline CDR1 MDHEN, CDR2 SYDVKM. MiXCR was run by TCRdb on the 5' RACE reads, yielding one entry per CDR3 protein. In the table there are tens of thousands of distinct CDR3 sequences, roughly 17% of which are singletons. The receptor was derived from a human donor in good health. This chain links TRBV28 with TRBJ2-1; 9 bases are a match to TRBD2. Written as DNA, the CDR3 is TGTGCCAGCACCCCGACTAGCGGAAGTACAATTGAGCAGTTCTTC. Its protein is CASTPTSGSTIEQFF.